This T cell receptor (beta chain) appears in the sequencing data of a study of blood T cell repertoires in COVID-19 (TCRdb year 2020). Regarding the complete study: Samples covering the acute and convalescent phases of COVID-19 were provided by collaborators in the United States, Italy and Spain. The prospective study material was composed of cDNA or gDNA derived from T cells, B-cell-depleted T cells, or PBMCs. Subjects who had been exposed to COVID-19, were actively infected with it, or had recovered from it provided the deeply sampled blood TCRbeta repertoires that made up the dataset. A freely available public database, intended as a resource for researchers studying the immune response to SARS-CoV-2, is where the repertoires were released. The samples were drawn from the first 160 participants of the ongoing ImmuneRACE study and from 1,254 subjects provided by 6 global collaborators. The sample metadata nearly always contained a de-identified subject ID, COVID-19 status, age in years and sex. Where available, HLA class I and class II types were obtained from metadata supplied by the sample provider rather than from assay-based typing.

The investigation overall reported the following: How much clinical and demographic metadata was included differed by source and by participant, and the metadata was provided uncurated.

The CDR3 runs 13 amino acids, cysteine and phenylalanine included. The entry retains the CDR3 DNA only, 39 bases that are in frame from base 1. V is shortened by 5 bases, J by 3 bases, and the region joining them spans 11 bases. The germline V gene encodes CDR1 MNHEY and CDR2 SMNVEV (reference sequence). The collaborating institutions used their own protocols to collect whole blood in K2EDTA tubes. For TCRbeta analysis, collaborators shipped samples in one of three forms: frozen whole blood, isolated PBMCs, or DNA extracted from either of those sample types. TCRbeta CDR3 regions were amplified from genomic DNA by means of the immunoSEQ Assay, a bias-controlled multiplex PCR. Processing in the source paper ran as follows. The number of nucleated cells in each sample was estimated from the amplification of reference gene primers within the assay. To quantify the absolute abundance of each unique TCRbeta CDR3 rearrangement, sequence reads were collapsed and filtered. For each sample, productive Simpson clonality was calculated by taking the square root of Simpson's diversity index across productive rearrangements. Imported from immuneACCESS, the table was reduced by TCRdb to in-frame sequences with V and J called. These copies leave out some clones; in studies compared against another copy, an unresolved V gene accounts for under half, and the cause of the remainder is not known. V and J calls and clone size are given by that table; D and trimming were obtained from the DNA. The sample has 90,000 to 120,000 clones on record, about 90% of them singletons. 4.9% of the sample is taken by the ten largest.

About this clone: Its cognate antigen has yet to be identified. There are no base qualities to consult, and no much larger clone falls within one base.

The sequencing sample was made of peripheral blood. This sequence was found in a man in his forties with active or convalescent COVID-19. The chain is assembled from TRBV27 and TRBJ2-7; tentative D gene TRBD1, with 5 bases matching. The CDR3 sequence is CASSLRQSYEQYF. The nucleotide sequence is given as TGTGCCAGCAGTCTAAGACAGAGCTACGAGCAGTACTTC.